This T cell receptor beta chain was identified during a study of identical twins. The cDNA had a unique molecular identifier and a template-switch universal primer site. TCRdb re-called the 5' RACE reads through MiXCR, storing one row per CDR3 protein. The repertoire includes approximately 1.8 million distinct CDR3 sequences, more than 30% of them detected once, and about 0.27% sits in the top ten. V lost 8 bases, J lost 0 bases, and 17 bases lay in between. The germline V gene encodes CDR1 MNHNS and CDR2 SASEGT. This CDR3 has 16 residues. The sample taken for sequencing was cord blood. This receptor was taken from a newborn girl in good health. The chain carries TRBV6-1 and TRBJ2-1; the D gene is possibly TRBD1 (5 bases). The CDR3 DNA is TGTGCCAGCGGGATAGGGGCCCCACTCTCCTACAATGAGCAGTTCTTC. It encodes CASGIGAPLSYNEQFF.